The 24 T cell receptor beta chains in this list originate from one sample, sequenced in a study of beta chain features in type 1 diabetes. Whole-study results and caveats: In all four CD4+ subsets, TCRB CDR3 length was significantly, moderately reduced in type 1 diabetes.

Investigators reverse transcribed all isolated RNA, so they sequenced expressed TCRB transcripts. Sequencing used immunoSEQ multiplex PCR; TCRdb keeps in-frame clones, though not all of them. This sample carries about 700,000 clones, about an eighth of them seen once, and the ten largest clones take 0.022%. Their cognate antigens are unknown. The source material was naive CD4+ T cells from blood. The origin of the receptors is a man aged 18 to 30 with type 1 diabetes.

This chain links TRBV30 with TRBJ2-7; 12 nucleotides align to TRBD1. The V and J ends lost 0 bases and 5 bases, in that order; junction bases with no gene match: 5. CDR1 and CDR2 from the germline V gene are GTSNPN and SVGIG (reference sequence). CDR3 length: 15 residues. The CDR3 spells CAWSVPGTGGDEQYF. The CDR3 DNA follows: TGTGCCTGGAGTGTACCCGGGACAGGGGGCGACGAGCAGTACTTC.

This clone was counted a few times. The V call is TRBV7-6, the J call TRBJ2-1; tentative D call: TRBD2 (6 bases). Trimming took off 3 bases at V and 7 bases at J, with 13 bases between the two ends. The germline V gene encodes CDR1 SGHVS and CDR2 FNYEAQ. This CDR3 spans 14 amino acids. Written as DNA, the CDR3 is TGTGCCAGCAGCTTGCTAGCGCCTCAAAATGAGCAGTTCTTC. Protein product: CASSLLAPQNEQFF.

The chain is built from TRBV19 and TRBJ2-1; D is unclear. CDR3 length: 12 amino acids. The germline V gene encodes CDR1 LNHDA and CDR2 SQIVND (reference sequence). Trimming stripped 7 bases from V and 6 bases from J, with 10 bases between. Here the CDR3 reads CASTASANEQFF. The CDR3 nucleotides are TGTGCCAGTACAGCCAGCGCCAATGAGCAGTTCTTC.

CDR3 region: CASSGQGDLFYNEQFF. CDR3 coding DNA: TGTGCCAGCAGTGGGCAGGGAGATCTCTTCTACAATGAGCAGTTCTTC. The V gene is TRBV25-1, the J gene TRBJ2-1, with D tentatively TRBD1 or TRBD2 (5 bases each). The germline V and J ends were trimmed by 4 bases and 3 bases, with 16 bases remaining between them. CDR1 MGHDK and CDR2 SYGVNS come from the germline V gene. The CDR3 totals 16 residues.

This clone showed up just a few times. The rearrangement uses TRBV5-1 and TRBJ2-1; perhaps TRBD1 as D (5 bases). Trimming took off 1 base at V and 0 bases at J, with 11 bases between the two ends. Germline V gene sequence: CDR1 SGHRS, CDR2 YFSETQ. CDR3 length: 16 amino acids. The CDR3 here is CASSLQGYSSYNEQFF. The DNA of the CDR3 is TGCGCCAGCAGCTTGCAGGGCTACAGCTCCTACAATGAGCAGTTCTTC.

The V and J genes are TRBV6-1 and TRBJ2-7; no clear D gene. Germline lookup yields CDR1 MNHNS and CDR2 SASEGT. V lost 7 bases and J lost 4, with 11 bases in between. The CDR3 is 12 amino acids. The CDR3 DNA reads as TGTGCCAGCACCACCCCGAGGTACGAGCAGTACTTC. It yields the protein CASTTPRYEQYF.

The gene calls are TRBV15 and TRBJ1-6; D uncertain. Trimming stripped 3 bases from V and 0 bases from J, with 9 bases between. The CDR3 covers 16 residues. Germline assignment: CDR1 LNHNV and CDR2 YYDKDF (reference sequence). For the CDR3, the DNA is TGTGCCACCAGCAGGGGTATCAGCTCCTATAATTCACCCCTCCACTTT. This sequence encodes CATSRGISSYNSPLHF. Combining the CDR3 with reference TRBV15 and TRBJ1-6 gives the whole variable domain DAMVIQNPRYQVTQFGKPVTLSCSQTLNHNVMYWYQQKSSQAPKLLFHYYDKDFNNEADTPDNFQSRRPNTSFCFLDIRSPGLGDTAMYLCATSRGISSYNSPLHFGNGTRLTVT.

In its sample, this clone was seen a few times. The chain combines TRBV5-1 with TRBJ2-1; D ambiguous. With 2 bases removed from V and 0 bases from J, the gap between germline ends came to 12 bases. CDR1 is SGHRS and CDR2 is YFSETQ in the germline V gene. The CDR3 has 16 residues. The CDR3: CASSLLGGSSYNEQFF. The CDR3 bases are TGCGCCAGCAGCTTATTGGGCGGCTCCTCCTACAATGAGCAGTTCTTC.

This clone was counted a few times. The chain recombines TRBV10-3 with TRBJ1-6; D is perhaps TRBD1 (6 bases). Germline V gene sequence: CDR1 ENHRY, CDR2 SYGVKD. The germline V and J ends were trimmed by 10 bases and 5 bases, with 18 bases remaining between them. The CDR3 sequence is 15 residues long. The CDR3: CATAKLQGDNSPLHF. The DNA of the CDR3 is TGTGCCACCGCAAAACTACAGGGTGATAATTCACCCCTCCACTTT.

V gene TRBV5-1 combines with J gene TRBJ1-2; no clear D. Germline V CDR1 and CDR2: SGHRS, YFSETQ. The CDR3 is 14 residues long. V shed 3 bases and J shed 6 bases, with 15 bases lying between them. The CDR3: CASSSIGSGHGYTF. CDR3 bases: TGCGCCAGCAGCTCTATAGGTAGCGGGCATGGCTACACCTTC. Full variable domain (remainder filled in from reference TRBV5-1 and TRBJ1-2): KAGVTQTPRYLIKTRGQQVTLSCSPISGHRSVSWYQQTPGQGLQFLFEYFSETQRNKGNFPGRFSGRQFSNSRSEMNVSTLELGDSALYLCASSSIGSGHGYTFGSGTRLTVV.

This clone came up a few times. The rearrangement uses TRBV19 and TRBJ1-5, with 7 bases aligning to TRBD1. The CDR3 has 14 amino acids. Germline V CDR1 and CDR2: LNHDA, SQIVND (reference sequence). Losses at the gene ends were 7 bases for V and 4 bases for J; bases not matched to a gene: 7. As DNA, the CDR3 is TGTGCCAGTAACCTGGGACAGTTGAATCAGCCCCAGCATTTT. It encodes CASNLGQLNQPQHF.

This clone was seen a few times. The chain joins TRBV7-9 to TRBJ1-5; D not certain. The V end lost 5 bases, the J end lost 6 bases, and 11 bases lay between the germline ends. Germline lookup yields CDR1 SEHNR and CDR2 FQNEAQ (reference sequence). The CDR3 has 13 amino acids. Here the CDR3 reads CASSLVGSQPQHF. The CDR3 nucleotides are TGTGCCAGCAGCCTCGTGGGTAGTCAGCCCCAGCATTTT.

This clone was detected only a few times. The rearrangement uses TRBV11-2 and TRBJ2-3, with a possible D match to TRBD2 (6 bases). V gave up 1 base and J gave up 4 bases, with 18 bases separating them. CDR3 length equals 17 residues. The germline V gene encodes CDR1 SGHAT and CDR2 FQNNGV. CDR3 in DNA: TGTGCCAGCAGCTTAGTGGAGGGGAAAGCACAGGCAGATACGCAGTATTTT. It is translated as CASSLVEGKAQADTQYF.

This clone was seen a few times. The chain employs TRBV27 and TRBJ2-2, with D maybe TRBD1 (5 bases). Germline V CDR1 and CDR2: MNHEY, SMNVEV (reference sequence). The CDR3 contains 15 residues. V dropped 5 bases and J dropped 2 bases, with 12 bases sitting between them. The CDR3 sequence: CASSGRVVNTGELFF. CDR3 DNA sequence: TGTGCCAGCAGTGGCAGGGTTGTAAACACCGGGGAGCTGTTTTTT.

This clone came up a few times. This chain uses TRBV27 with TRBJ1-4; D is unresolved. Trimming pared 5 bases from V and 8 bases from J, leaving 24 bases between. CDR1 is MNHEY, CDR2 SMNVEV, per germline (reference sequence). CDR3 length equals 17 residues. CDR3 region: CASSPKWLLTRREKLFF. In DNA form, the CDR3 reads TGTGCCAGCAGTCCTAAATGGTTGTTAACTCGGCGGGAAAAACTGTTTTTT.

The genes are TRBV30 and TRBJ1-1, with TRBD1 matching over 7 bases. V trimming: 2 bases; J trimming: 2 bases; junction bases outside the gene matches: 5. CDR1 is GTSNPN and CDR2 is SVGIG in the germline V gene (reference sequence). This CDR3 has 14 amino acids. Written as DNA, the CDR3 is TGTGCCTGGAGTCTCTGGACAGGTAACACTGAAGCTTTCTTT. The encoded protein is CAWSLWTGNTEAFF.

A few counts support this clone. Other nucleotide sequences from this sample produce the same CDR3. The chain carries TRBV28 and TRBJ1-1; no firm D call. The CDR3 has 12 amino acids. V gave up 2 bases and J gave up 5 bases, with 6 bases separating them. The germline V gene encodes CDR1 MDHEN and CDR2 SYDVKM. CDR3 nucleotides: TGTGCCAGCAGTTTAGGATGGACTGAAGCTTTCTTT. It codes for CASSLGWTEAFF.

J is TRBJ2-2 and V is TRBV28, with D possibly being TRBD1 (6 bases). Trimming removed 7 bases from V and 6 bases from J, with 12 bases in between. CDR1 is MDHEN, CDR2 SYDVKM, per germline. The CDR3 totals 13 residues. The CDR3: CASKQGRAGELFF. The CDR3 DNA sequence: TGTGCCAGCAAACAGGGAAGGGCCGGGGAGCTGTTTTTT. The whole variable domain, remainder taken from reference TRBV28 and TRBJ2-2, is DVKVTQSSRYLVKRTGEKVFLECVQDMDHENMFWYRQDPGLGLRLIYFSYDVKMKEKGDIPEGYSVSREKKERFSLILESASTNQTSMYLCASKQGRAGELFFGEGSRLTVL.

This sequence joins TRBV5-1 and TRBJ2-1; 8 nucleotides agree with TRBD2. The V and J ends lost 2 bases and 5 bases, in that order; junction bases with no gene match: 6. In germline, CDR1 is SGHRS, CDR2 YFSETQ. The CDR3 length is 15 residues. CDR3 sequence (DNA): TGCGCCAGCAGCTTAAGCGGGGGTACCCACAATGAGCAGTTCTTC. Protein product: CASSLSGGTHNEQFF.

This clone came up a few times. V gene TRBV6-1 combines with J gene TRBJ1-2; 7 bases fit TRBD1. This CDR3 contains 17 residues. The junction had 16 bases not matched to a gene; V was cut back by 6 bases and J by 3 bases. Per germline, CDR1 MNHNS and CDR2 SASEGT. The CDR3 loop reads CASSERGTVDGDYGYTF. Here the CDR3 DNA reads TGTGCCAGCAGCGAACGGGGGACAGTCGATGGGGACTATGGCTACACCTTC.

This clone was found a few times. The chain employs TRBV29-1 and TRBJ2-7; D perhaps matches TRBD2 (5 bases). This CDR3 has 12 amino acids. Germline V gene data show CDR1 as SQVTM and CDR2 as ANQGSEA. V lost 4 bases, J lost 4 bases, and 11 bases lay in between. The CDR3 here is CSVGERRYEQYF. Here the CDR3 DNA reads TGCAGCGTTGGGGAGCGAAGATACGAGCAGTACTTC.

This clone has just a few counts. V usage is TRBV6-1 and J usage is TRBJ2-7, with 7 positions matching TRBD1. The trim removed 6 bases at V and 3 bases at J, leaving 11 bases unmatched. The CDR3 covers 15 residues. Germline loops: CDR1 MNHNS, CDR2 SASEGT. Here the CDR3 reads CASRYYSQGDYEQYF. The CDR3, as DNA: TGTGCCAGCAGATATTACTCGCAGGGGGACTACGAGCAGTACTTC.

This chain links TRBV2 with TRBJ1-5; D may be TRBD1 (5 bases). V was pared by 7 bases and J by 2 bases, with 12 bases between. Germline V gene sequence: CDR1 SNHLY, CDR2 FYNNEI. CDR3 length: 14 residues. As DNA, the CDR3 is TGTGCCAGCACTGGGGGGGACGGCAATCAGCCCCAGCATTTT. This sequence encodes CASTGGDGNQPQHF.

This clone was seen only a few times. V usage is TRBV7-3 and J usage is TRBJ2-7, with a possible D match to TRBD2 (5 bases). Germline assignment: CDR1 SGHTA and CDR2 FQGTGA. The V and J ends lost 6 bases and 7 bases respectively, with 19 bases between them. The CDR3 runs 14 residues. Written as DNA, the CDR3 is TGTGCCAGCAGTCCGGGGTCGGGTATTTGGGAGCAGTACTTC. Its protein product is CASSPGSGIWEQYF. Supplemented by reference TRBV7-3 and TRBJ2-7, the full variable domain reads GAGVSQTPSNKVTEKGKYVELRCDPISGHTALYWYRQSLGQGPEFLIYFQGTGAADDSGLPNDRFFAVRPEGSVSTLKIQRTERGDSAVYLCASSPGSGIWEQYFGPGTRLTVT.